This is a list of T cell receptor beta chains from one sample in a study of cytomegalovirus exposure and HLA in healthy donors. The protocol was immunoSEQ multiplex PCR, while the TCRdb copy is restricted to in-frame clones and leaves out a portion. Among 210,000 or so clones listed, 70% to 90% were seen once. The sample comprised PBMCs. Every receptor here comes from a human donor in good health. The CDR3 runs from the conserved cysteine through the conserved F or W. D genes are given only for firm matches. Clone size is shown for a subset of rows, as once, few, many or a class of expanded clone.

clone size: NA
J gene: TRBJ2-7
V gene: TRBV29-1
D gene: TRBD2
CDR3 protein: CSVEGLAYEQYF
CDR3 DNA: TGCAGCGTTGAGGGACTAGCCTACGAGCAGTACTTC

clone size: NA
J gene: TRBJ2-7
V gene: TRBV7-2
D gene: NA
CDR3 protein: CASSLVSGTYEQYF
CDR3 DNA: TGTGCCAGCAGCTTAGTTTCAGGGACCTACGAGCAGTACTTC

clone size: NA
J gene: TRBJ1-1
V gene: TRBV28
D gene: NA
CDR3 protein: CASSLLRAGEAFF
CDR3 DNA: TGTGCCAGCAGTTTACTCCGAGCGGGTGAAGCTTTCTTT

clone size: NA
J gene: TRBJ2-3
V gene: TRBV7-3
D gene: TRBD2
CDR3 protein: CASSRLPSGSYTDTQYF
CDR3 DNA: TGTGCCAGCAGCCGTCTGCCTAGCGGGAGTTATACAGATACGCAGTATTTT

clone size: once
J gene: TRBJ1-1
V gene: TRBV7-9
D gene: NA
CDR3 protein: CASSFNRGGTEAFF
CDR3 DNA: TGTGCCAGCAGCTTTAACCGGGGTGGGACTGAAGCTTTCTTT

clone size: NA
J gene: TRBJ2-3
V gene: TRBV7-2
D gene: TRBD2
CDR3 protein: CASSLTFSGRTTDTQYF
CDR3 DNA: TGTGCCAGCAGCTTAACTTTTAGCGGGAGGACCACAGATACGCAGTATTTT

clone size: NA
J gene: TRBJ2-7
V gene: TRBV11-3
D gene: TRBD2
CDR3 protein: CASLRTRGRASYEQYF
CDR3 DNA: TGTGCCAGCTTGCGGACACGCGGGAGAGCATCCTACGAGCAGTACTTC

clone size: NA
J gene: TRBJ2-1
V gene: TRBV7-2
D gene: TRBD2
CDR3 protein: CASSRGVLAGQDEQFF
CDR3 DNA: TGTGCCAGCAGCCGAGGGGTGCTAGCGGGGCAGGATGAGCAGTTCTTC

clone size: NA
J gene: TRBJ1-2
V gene: TRBV6-5
D gene: NA
CDR3 protein: CASSYTPDRSYGYTF
CDR3 DNA: TGTGCCAGCAGTTACACTCCCGATAGGAGCTATGGCTACACCTTC

clone size: NA
J gene: TRBJ2-1
V gene: TRBV7-2
D gene: TRBD2
CDR3 protein: CASSLITSGRHEQFF
CDR3 DNA: TGTGCCAGCAGCTTAATAACTAGCGGGAGACACGAGCAGTTCTTC

clone size: NA
J gene: TRBJ1-2
V gene: TRBV30
D gene: TRBD1
CDR3 protein: CAWSARDRRLNYGYTF
CDR3 DNA: TGTGCCTGGAGTGCTCGGGACAGACGACTCAACTATGGCTACACCTTC

clone size: NA
J gene: TRBJ1-4
V gene: TRBV4-2
D gene: NA
CDR3 protein: CASSQDQAGNNEKLFF
CDR3 DNA: TGTGCCAGCAGCCAAGATCAGGCAGGGAACAATGAAAAACTGTTTTTT

clone size: NA
J gene: TRBJ2-7
V gene: TRBV7-2
D gene: NA
CDR3 protein: CASSLTRDGTHEQYF
CDR3 DNA: TGTGCCAGCAGCTTAACCCGGGATGGAACCCACGAGCAGTACTTC

clone size: NA
J gene: TRBJ2-3
V gene: TRBV25-1
D gene: TRBD2
CDR3 protein: CASSEYGGRADTQYF
CDR3 DNA: TGTGCCAGCAGTGAATACGGCGGGAGAGCAGATACGCAGTATTTT

clone size: NA
J gene: TRBJ2-7
V gene: TRBV5-1
D gene: TRBD2
CDR3 protein: CASGPGGSGGSYEQYF
CDR3 DNA: TGCGCCAGCGGTCCCGGGGGTAGCGGGGGCTCCTACGAGCAGTACTTC

clone size: NA
J gene: TRBJ1-4
V gene: TRBV6-1
D gene: NA
CDR3 protein: CASSEAGGFTNEKLFF
CDR3 DNA: TGTGCCAGCAGTGAAGCGGGGGGGTTCACTAATGAAAAACTGTTTTTT

clone size: NA
J gene: TRBJ2-1
V gene: TRBV19
D gene: NA
CDR3 protein: CASSIRLGGGSYNEQFF
CDR3 DNA: TGTGCCAGTAGTATTAGGTTAGGAGGGGGCTCGTACAATGAGCAGTTCTTC

clone size: NA
J gene: TRBJ2-7
V gene: TRBV4-1
D gene: TRBD2
CDR3 protein: CASSQVSGTSGRSFYEQYF
CDR3 DNA: TGCGCCAGCAGCCAAGTCTCCGGGACTAGCGGGAGAAGTTTCTACGAGCAGTACTTC

clone size: NA
J gene: TRBJ2-1
V gene: TRBV9
D gene: NA
CDR3 protein: CASSLDRLENNEQFF
CDR3 DNA: TGTGCCAGCAGCCTTGACAGACTAGAGAACAATGAGCAGTTCTTC

clone size: NA
J gene: TRBJ2-1
V gene: TRBV7-2
D gene: NA
CDR3 protein: CASSLKGAYEQFF
CDR3 DNA: TGTGCCAGCAGTCTAAAGGGAGCCTATGAGCAGTTCTTC

clone size: NA
J gene: TRBJ1-6
V gene: TRBV7-2
D gene: NA
CDR3 protein: CASSVGRQGGNSPLHF
CDR3 DNA: TGTGCCAGCAGCGTGGGGAGGCAGGGCGGAAATTCACCCCTCCACTTT

clone size: NA
J gene: TRBJ2-3
V gene: TRBV7-8
D gene: TRBD2
CDR3 protein: CASSGTSGVSTDTQYF
CDR3 DNA: TGTGCCAGCAGCGGGACTAGCGGGGTTAGCACAGATACGCAGTATTTT

clone size: NA
J gene: TRBJ1-2
V gene: TRBV19
D gene: NA
CDR3 protein: CASSKARFYGYTF
CDR3 DNA: TGTGCCAGTAGTAAGGCTAGGTTCTATGGCTACACCTTC

clone size: NA
J gene: TRBJ2-1
V gene: TRBV5-1
D gene: NA
CDR3 protein: CASSPARSYNEQFF
CDR3 DNA: TGCGCCAGCAGCCCAGCCAGGTCCTACAATGAGCAGTTCTTC

clone size: NA
J gene: TRBJ1-3
V gene: TRBV29-1
D gene: NA
CDR3 protein: CSVDEGNSGNTIYF
CDR3 DNA: TGCAGCGTTGACGAGGGTAACTCTGGAAACACCATATATTTT

clone size: NA
J gene: TRBJ1-2
V gene: TRBV27
D gene: TRBD1
CDR3 protein: CASRPGQGWYGYTF
CDR3 DNA: TGTGCCAGCAGACCGGGACAGGGATGGTATGGCTACACCTTC